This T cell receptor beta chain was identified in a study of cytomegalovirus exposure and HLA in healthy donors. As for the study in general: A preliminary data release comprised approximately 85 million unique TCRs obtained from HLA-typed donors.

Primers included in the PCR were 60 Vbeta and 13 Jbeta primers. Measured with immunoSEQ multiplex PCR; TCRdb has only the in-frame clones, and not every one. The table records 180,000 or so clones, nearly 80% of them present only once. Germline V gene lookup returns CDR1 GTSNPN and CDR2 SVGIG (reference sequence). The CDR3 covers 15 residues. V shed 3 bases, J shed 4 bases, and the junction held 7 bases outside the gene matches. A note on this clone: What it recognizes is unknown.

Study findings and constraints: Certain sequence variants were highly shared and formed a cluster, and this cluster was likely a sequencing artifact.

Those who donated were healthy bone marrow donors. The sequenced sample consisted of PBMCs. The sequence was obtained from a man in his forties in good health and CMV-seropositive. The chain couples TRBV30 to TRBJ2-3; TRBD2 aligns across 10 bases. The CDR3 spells CAWRLAGGNPDTQYF. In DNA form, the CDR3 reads TGTGCCTGGAGGTTAGCGGGAGGTAACCCAGATACGCAGTATTTT.